This entry is about one T cell receptor (beta chain). Antigen unknown. The sample belongs to a study of cytomegalovirus exposure and HLA in healthy donors. Whole-study results and caveats: A later analysis showed HLA-associated TCR beta chains outstripping equally common others in clonal expansion. Cytomegalovirus association was listed for approximately 160 TCR beta chains.

PCR involved 60 Vbeta and 13 Jbeta primers. Clones were sequenced by immunoSEQ multiplex PCR, and TCRdb holds only the in-frame ones, with some missing. Among approximately 170,000 clones listed, roughly 80% were seen once. V lost 1 base and J lost 6; bases outside the gene matches: 3. Germline lookup yields CDR1 MNHEY and CDR2 SVGAGI. The CDR3 runs to 14 residues. The source is a human donor in good health. This rearrangement joins TRBV6-5 to TRBJ2-1; 7 bases map to TRBD1. The specimen sequenced was PBMCs. CDR3 coding DNA: TGTGCCAGCAGTTACTACAGGGGTAGCAATGAGCAGTTCTTC. Residues: CASSYYRGSNEQFF.